This entry describes one T cell receptor (beta chain). The antigen it recognizes is unknown. No per-base quality is available; no much larger clone lies one base away. This specimen belongs to a study of blood T cell repertoires in COVID-19 (dated by TCRdb to about 2020). Context from the whole study: Collaborator samples came from the United States, Italy and Spain and covered acute and convalescent phases of COVID-19. The material from the prospective study consisted of cDNA or gDNA derived from T cells, B-cell-depleted T cells, or PBMCs. The dataset comprised deeply sampled blood TCRbeta repertoires from subjects exposed to, actively infected with, or recovered from COVID-19. The repertoires were released in a freely available public database meant as a resource for research on the immune response to SARS-CoV-2. Samples came from the ongoing ImmuneRACE study (first 160 participants) plus 1,254 subjects from 6 global collaborators. The sample metadata nearly always contained a de-identified subject ID, COVID-19 status, age in years and sex. Where HLA class I and class II types were available, the types were taken from metadata supplied by the sample provider, not from assay-based typing. Beyond this particular receptor, the publication reports: The amount of clinical and demographic metadata varied by source and participant and was provided uncurated.

The immunoSEQ Assay, a bias-controlled multiplex PCR, was used to amplify TCRbeta CDR3 regions from genomic DNA. The study's processing was this. The number of nucleated cells in each sample was estimated from the amplification of reference gene primers within the assay. Sequence reads were collapsed and filtered to measure the absolute abundance of every unique TCRbeta CDR3 rearrangement. Productive Simpson clonality was computed per sample as the square root of Simpson's diversity index over productive rearrangements. TCRdb took over this immuneACCESS table, retaining in-frame rearrangements with V and J assigned. Such tables are incomplete; in checked studies, under half of the missing clones stem from an unresolved V gene, and the remainder is unexplained. The V and J calls and clone size are taken from that table; D and trimming were inferred from the DNA. This sample comprises approximately 170,000 clones, over 90% of them detected only once. Approximately 2% of the sample lies in the top ten.

At one collaborating source in Seattle, patients were enrolled during active infection and were followed longitudinally through the course of disease. Collaborating institutions collected whole blood in K2EDTA tubes following their own protocols. For TCRbeta analysis, collaborators shipped samples in one of three forms: frozen whole blood, isolated PBMCs, or DNA extracted from either of those sample types. Sequencing input: peripheral blood. This TCR derives from a woman aged 60-70 years with COVID-19, enrolled during active disease.

The CDR3 region has the sequence CASSVDGGTETQYF. In nucleotides, the sequence is TGTGCCAGCAGCGTAGACGGGGGTACAGAGACCCAGTACTTC. The chain is made from TRBV9 and TRBJ2-5; the D region possibly corresponds to TRBD2 (6 bases align). CDR1 SGDLS and CDR2 YYNGEE were looked up in the germline V gene. A distance of 10 bases separates the germline ends of V and J, which lose 0 bases and 4 bases respectively. The CDR3 measures 14 amino acids from cysteine to phenylalanine. The CDR3 DNA has 42 bases and is translated from base 1.